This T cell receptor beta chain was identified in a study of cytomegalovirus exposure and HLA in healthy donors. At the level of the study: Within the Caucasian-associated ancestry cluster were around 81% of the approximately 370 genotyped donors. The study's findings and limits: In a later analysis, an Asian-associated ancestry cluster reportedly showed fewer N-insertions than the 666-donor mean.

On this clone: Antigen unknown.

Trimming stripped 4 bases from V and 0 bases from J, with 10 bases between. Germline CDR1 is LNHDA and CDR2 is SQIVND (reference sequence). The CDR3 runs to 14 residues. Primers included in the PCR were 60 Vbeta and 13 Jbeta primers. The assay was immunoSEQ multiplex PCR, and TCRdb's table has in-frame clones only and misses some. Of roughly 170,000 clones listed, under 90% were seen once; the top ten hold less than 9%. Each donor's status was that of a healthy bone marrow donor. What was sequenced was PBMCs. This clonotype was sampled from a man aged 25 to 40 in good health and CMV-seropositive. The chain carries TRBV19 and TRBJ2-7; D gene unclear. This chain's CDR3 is CASSSPGSSYEQYF. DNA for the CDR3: TGTGCCAGTAGTAGTCCCGGTAGCTCCTACGAGCAGTACTTC.